These 13 T cell receptor beta chains were sequenced from one sample in a study of cytomegalovirus exposure and HLA in healthy donors. PCR amplification relied on 60 Vbeta primers (plus 13 Jbeta primers). Some clones are missing from TCRdb's copy, which holds only in-frame ones; the method was immunoSEQ multiplex PCR. The sample carries 150,000 or so clones, around 80% recorded once. The sequenced sample consisted of PBMCs. The receptors derive from a man aged 30-40 years in good health and CMV-seropositive.

With regard to this clone: The junction departs from the called germline gene at one end, perhaps through a read error. The chain employs TRBV7-9 and TRBJ1-4; TRBD1 matches 9 bases. Per germline, CDR1 SEHNR and CDR2 FQNEAQ (reference sequence). This CDR3 comprises 18 residues. The CDR3 coding sequence is TGTTCCAGCAGCTTAGTAACAGGGGGCTTAGCAACTAATGAAAAACTGTTTTTT. Its protein is CSSSLVTGGLATNEKLFF.

The chain uses TRBV19 and TRBJ2-7, with TRBD1 as a possible D gene (6 bases). Germline CDR1 reads LNHDA; CDR2 reads SQIVND (reference sequence). Trimming pared 1 base from V and 0 bases from J, leaving 10 bases between. The CDR3 spans 15 residues. In nucleotides, the CDR3 is TGTGCCAGTAGTATAGGACCGGACAGCTCCTACGAGCAGTACTTC. Translation: CASSIGPDSSYEQYF.

This clone was seen a handful of times. V is TRBV7-2 and J is TRBJ1-6; D perhaps matches TRBD1 (5 bases). The ends were cut back, 1 base at V and 10 bases at J, with 14 bases in the middle. Germline V gene lookup returns CDR1 SGHTA and CDR2 FQGNSA. The CDR3 extends over 15 amino acids. The CDR3 DNA reads as TGTGCCAGCAGCTTAGATGGGGCGTTACGGTCACCCCTCCACTTT. Translated, it gives CASSLDGALRSPLHF.

The sample holds a few counts of this clone. The gene calls are TRBV6-6 and TRBJ1-5, with D perhaps matching TRBD1 (5 bases). With 5 bases removed from V and 4 bases from J, the gap between germline ends came to 9 bases. The CDR3 extends over 13 amino acids. Germline V gives CDR1 MNHNY, CDR2 SVGAGI (reference sequence). The CDR3 sequence is CASSLRENQPQHF. The CDR3 DNA reads TGTGCCAGCAGTCTCAGGGAAAATCAGCCCCAGCATTTT.

The rearrangement joins TRBV2 to TRBJ1-5; D gene unclear. The CDR3 is 14 residues long. CDR1 is SNHLY, CDR2 FYNNEI, per germline. The germline V and J ends were trimmed by 6 bases and 0 bases, with 9 bases remaining between them. CDR3 DNA sequence: TGTGCCAGCAGGCACGGTTTTAGCAATCAGCCCCAGCATTTT. Translation: CASRHGFSNQPQHF.

This clone was seen only once. The rearrangement uses TRBV10-3 and TRBJ1-5; 9 bases agree with TRBD1. Germline V CDR1 and CDR2: ENHRY, SYGVKD. The CDR3 is made up of 15 amino acids. V lost 2 bases, J lost 5 bases, and 4 bases stayed unmatched. The CDR3 sequence: CAISEGGQGYQPQHF. The CDR3 nucleotides read TGTGCCATCAGTGAGGGGGGACAGGGCTATCAGCCCCAGCATTTT.

The J gene is TRBJ2-2, the V gene TRBV5-6, with 7 bases matching TRBD2. The ends lost 5 bases at V and 5 bases at J; junction bases unmatched: 9. Germline-derived CDR1 and CDR2 are SGHDT and YYEEEE. The CDR3 contains 15 residues. The CDR3 DNA follows: TGTGCCAGCAGACAATTGGGGGGGGATACCGGGGAGCTGTTTTTT. Amino acids: CASRQLGGDTGELFF.

The chain has TRBV18 and TRBJ2-1; 10 bases match TRBD2. The CDR3 is 16 amino acids. CDR1 and CDR2 (germline): KGHSH, LQKENI. Trimming took 1 base from V and 4 from J; bases not matched to a gene: 4. CDR3 sequence: CASSPLGTSEYNEQFF. For the CDR3, the DNA is TGTGCCAGCTCACCACTTGGGACTAGCGAATACAATGAGCAGTTCTTC.

The table lists this clone with a count of one. The CDR3 DNA reads as TGTGCCAGCGGACAGGGACTCAATCAGCCCCAGCATTTT. It encodes CASGQGLNQPQHF. This chain joins TRBV6-5 and TRBJ1-5, with 8 nucleotides matching TRBD1. Germline V gene lookup returns CDR1 MNHEY and CDR2 SVGAGI. CDR3 size: 13 residues. V trimming: 8 bases; J trimming: 3 bases; junction bases outside the gene matches: 3.

This clone has a single count. This rearrangement joins TRBV27 to TRBJ2-7; D is unclear. V was cut by 2 bases and J by 2 bases, with 7 bases left in between. The CDR3 contains 13 residues. Per the germline V gene, CDR1 is MNHEY and CDR2 is SMNVEV (reference sequence). The CDR3 sequence: CASSLRGAYEQYF. In DNA, the CDR3 is TGTGCCAGCAGTTTACGCGGAGCCTACGAGCAGTACTTC.

The rearrangement links TRBV5-1 to TRBJ2-2, with D perhaps matching TRBD1 (6 bases). The ends were cut back, 4 bases at V and 2 bases at J, with 9 bases in the middle. The CDR3 sequence is 14 residues long. Germline V lookup: CDR1 SGHRS, CDR2 YFSETQ. The CDR3 nucleotides are TGCGCCAGCAGCCGGACAGCTAACACCGGGGAGCTGTTTTTT. Its translation is CASSRTANTGELFF.

The chain couples TRBV7-9 to TRBJ1-1, with D uncertain. The germline gives CDR1 SEHNR, CDR2 FQNEAQ (reference sequence). The V gene lost 3 bases and the J gene lost 2 bases, with 7 bases spanning the gap. The CDR3 is 13 residues long. The CDR3, as DNA: TGTGCCAGCAGCTTTACCACAAACACTGAAGCTTTCTTT. Residues: CASSFTTNTEAFF.

The table lists this clone with a few counts. The chain combines TRBV28 with TRBJ1-5, with 7 bases fitting TRBD1. Trimming took 8 bases from V and 6 from J; bases not matched to a gene: 10. Per the germline V gene, CDR1 is MDHEN and CDR2 is SYDVKM. The CDR3 spans 14 residues. The CDR3 DNA is TGTGCCAGCGGGGGGACAGCGATTACTCAGCCCCAGCATTTT. Its translation: CASGGTAITQPQHF.